This TCR beta chain stems from a study of blood T cell repertoires in COVID-19. Overall study context: The United States, Italy and Spain provided the acute and convalescent COVID-19 samples. From T cells, B-cell-depleted T cells, or PBMCs came the material, which was cDNA or gDNA.

Germline values: CDR1 KGHSH, CDR2 LQKENI. J was trimmed by 8 bases and V by 4 bases; bases with no gene match: 9. The CDR3 extends over 16 amino acids. In the study's own analysis: Scientists estimated how many nucleated cells there were by amplifying reference gene primers. TCRdb's table, derived via immunoSEQ multiplex PCR, lists solely in-frame clones and lacks some. Clone size and the V and J calls come from that table; the DNA yielded D and trimming. The table shows around 620,000 clones, with around 89% occurring only once. The table lists this clone with a few counts. Material: peripheral blood. The rearrangement uses TRBV18 and TRBJ2-2; 11 bases are shared with TRBD1. The receptor was derived from a woman under 30 with acute or convalescent COVID-19. Written as DNA, the CDR3 is TGTGCCAGCTCACTGGACAGGGGGCGCAATGGTGGGGAGCTGTTTTTT. Amino acid sequence: CASSLDRGRNGGELFF. Complete variable domain (other parts from reference TRBV18 and TRBJ2-2): NAGVMQNPRHLVRRRGQEARLRCSPMKGHSHVYWYRQLPEEGLKFMVYLQKENIIDESGMPKERFSAEFPKEGPSILRIQQVVRGDSAAYFCASSLDRGRNGGELFFGEGSRLTVL.